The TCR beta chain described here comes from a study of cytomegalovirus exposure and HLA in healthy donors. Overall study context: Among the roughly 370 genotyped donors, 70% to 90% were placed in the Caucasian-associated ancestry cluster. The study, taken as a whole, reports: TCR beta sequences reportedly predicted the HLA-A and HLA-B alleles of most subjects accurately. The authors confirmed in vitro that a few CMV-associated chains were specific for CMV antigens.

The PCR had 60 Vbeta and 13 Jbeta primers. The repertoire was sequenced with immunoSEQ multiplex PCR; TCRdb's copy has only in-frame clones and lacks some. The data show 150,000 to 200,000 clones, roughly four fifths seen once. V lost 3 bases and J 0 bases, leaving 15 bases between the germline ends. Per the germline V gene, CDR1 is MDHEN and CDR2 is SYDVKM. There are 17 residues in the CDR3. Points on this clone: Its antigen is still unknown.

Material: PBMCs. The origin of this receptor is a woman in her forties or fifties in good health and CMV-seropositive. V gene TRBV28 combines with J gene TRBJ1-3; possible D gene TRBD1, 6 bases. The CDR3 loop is CASSFLTGSNSGNTIYF. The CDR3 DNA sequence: TGTGCCAGCAGTTTTTTGACAGGATCGAACTCTGGAAACACCATATATTTT. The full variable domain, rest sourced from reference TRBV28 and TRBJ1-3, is DVKVTQSSRYLVKRTGEKVFLECVQDMDHENMFWYRQDPGLGLRLIYFSYDVKMKEKGDIPEGYSVSREKKERFSLILESASTNQTSMYLCASSFLTGSNSGNTIYFGEGSWLTVV.